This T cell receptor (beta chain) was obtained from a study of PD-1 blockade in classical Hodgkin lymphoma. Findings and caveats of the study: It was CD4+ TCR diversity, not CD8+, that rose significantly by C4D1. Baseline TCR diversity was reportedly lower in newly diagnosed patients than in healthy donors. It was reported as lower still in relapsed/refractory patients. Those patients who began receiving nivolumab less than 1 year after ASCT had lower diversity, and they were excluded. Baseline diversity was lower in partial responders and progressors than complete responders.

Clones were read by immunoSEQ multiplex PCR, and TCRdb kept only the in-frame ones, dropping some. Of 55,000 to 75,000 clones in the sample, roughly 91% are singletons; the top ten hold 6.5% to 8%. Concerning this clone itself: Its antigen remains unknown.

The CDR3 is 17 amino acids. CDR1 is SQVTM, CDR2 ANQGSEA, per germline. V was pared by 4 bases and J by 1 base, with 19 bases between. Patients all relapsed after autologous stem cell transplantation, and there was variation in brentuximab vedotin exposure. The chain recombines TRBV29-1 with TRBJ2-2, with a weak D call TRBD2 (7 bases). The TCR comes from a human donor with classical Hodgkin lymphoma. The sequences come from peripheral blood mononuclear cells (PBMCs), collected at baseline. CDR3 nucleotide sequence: TGCAGCGTTGGCGGGGGATGGACAGTTGAGAACACCGGGGAGCTGTTTTTT. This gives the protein CSVGGGWTVENTGELFF.